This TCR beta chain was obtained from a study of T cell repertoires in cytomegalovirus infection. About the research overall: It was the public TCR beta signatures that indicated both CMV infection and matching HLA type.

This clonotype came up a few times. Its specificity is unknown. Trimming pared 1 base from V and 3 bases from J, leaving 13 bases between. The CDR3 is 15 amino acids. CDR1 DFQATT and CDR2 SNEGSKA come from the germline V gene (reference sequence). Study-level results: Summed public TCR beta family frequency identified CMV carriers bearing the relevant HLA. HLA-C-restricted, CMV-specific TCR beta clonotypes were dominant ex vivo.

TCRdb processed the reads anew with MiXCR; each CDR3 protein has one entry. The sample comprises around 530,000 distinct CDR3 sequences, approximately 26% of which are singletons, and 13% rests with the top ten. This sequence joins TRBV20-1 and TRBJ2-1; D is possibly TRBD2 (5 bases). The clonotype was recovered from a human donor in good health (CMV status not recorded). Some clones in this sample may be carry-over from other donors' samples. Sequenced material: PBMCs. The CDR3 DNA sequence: TGCAGTGCTAGAGTTCCCCAGCGGTACTACAATGAGCAGTTCTTC. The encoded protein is CSARVPQRYYNEQFF.